These T cell receptor beta chains were read from a single sample in a study of control samples from healthy donors and cancer patients. TCRdb's copy holds only in-frame clones and misses some; the assay was immunoSEQ multiplex PCR. The sample has approximately 37,000 clones, about 93% seen once; the top ten hold about 3.5%. Sequenced material: blood. The receptor source for this set is a woman aged 50 to 60 in good health. Each CDR3 is given with its conserved first and last residue. The order of the fields is CDR3 protein, CDR3 DNA, J gene, V gene, D gene, clone size. D genes are given only for firm matches. Clone size, where shown, is once, few, many, or a class for clones that have expanded.

CDR3: CASSLGTGGGGANEKLFF
DNA: TGTGCCAGCAGCCTCGGGACAGGGGGCGGAGGTGCTAATGAAAAACTGTTTTTT
J: TRBJ1-4
V: TRBV9
D: TRBD1
size: NA

CDR3: CAISSLGGEAFF
DNA: TGTGCCATCAGTAGCTTGGGGGGTGAAGCTTTCTTT
J: TRBJ1-1
V: TRBV10-3
D: NA
size: once

CDR3: CASSFDLGTNNEQFF
DNA: TGTGCCAGCAGCTTCGACCTCGGGACGAACAATGAGCAGTTCTTC
J: TRBJ2-1
V: TRBV9
D: NA
size: once

CDR3: CASSYRRESGKAFF
DNA: TGTGCCAGCAGTTACCGAAGGGAGTCGGGGAAAGCTTTCTTT
J: TRBJ1-1
V: TRBV6-5
D: NA
size: NA

CDR3: CASSLDFGQGEAFF
DNA: TGTGCCAGCAGCTTAGACTTCGGACAGGGAGAAGCTTTCTTT
J: TRBJ1-1
V: TRBV7-2
D: TRBD1
size: NA

CDR3: CASSPGLPNQPQHF
DNA: TGCGCCAGCAGCCCCGGACTACCCAATCAGCCCCAGCATTTT
J: TRBJ1-5
V: TRBV5-1
D: NA
size: NA

CDR3: CATSRSTDTQYF
DNA: TGTGCCACCAGCAGAAGCACAGATACGCAGTATTTT
J: TRBJ2-3
V: TRBV15
D: NA
size: NA

CDR3: CASSVGLTTNEKLFF
DNA: TGTGCCAGTAGTGTGGGGCTTACAACTAATGAAAAACTGTTTTTT
J: TRBJ1-4
V: TRBV19
D: NA
size: few

CDR3: CASSGRGYTF
DNA: TGTGCCAGCAGCGGCCGGGGCTACACCTTC
J: TRBJ1-2
V: TRBV9
D: NA
size: once

CDR3: CASRPGQGNQPQHF
DNA: TGTGCCAGCAGGCCGGGACAGGGCAATCAGCCCCAGCATTTT
J: TRBJ1-5
V: TRBV27
D: TRBD1
size: NA

CDR3: CASSFKRGVSTDTQYF
DNA: TGTGCCAGCAGCTTTAAGCGGGGGGTGAGCACAGATACGCAGTATTTT
J: TRBJ2-3
V: TRBV5-4
D: TRBD2
size: NA

CDR3: CASSSVQGVGEKLFF
DNA: TGTGCCAGCAGCTCAGTACAGGGCGTGGGGGAAAAACTGTTTTTT
J: TRBJ1-4
V: TRBV7-8
D: NA
size: NA

CDR3: CASSLTGTTYQPQHF
DNA: TGTGCCAGCAGTTTAACAGGGACAACGTATCAGCCCCAGCATTTT
J: TRBJ1-5
V: TRBV28
D: NA
size: once

CDR3: CASRWGGNTIYF
DNA: TGTGCCAGCAGGTGGGGGGGAAACACCATATATTTT
J: TRBJ1-3
V: TRBV12-3/TRBV12-4
D: NA
size: once

CDR3: CASSPGLAGGSSYNEQFF
DNA: TGTGCCAGCAGCCCCGGACTAGCGGGGGGTAGCTCCTACAATGAGCAGTTCTTC
J: TRBJ2-1
V: TRBV4-2
D: TRBD2
size: NA

CDR3: CASSQGNEQFF
DNA: TGTGCCAGCAGCCAAGGGAATGAGCAGTTCTTC
J: TRBJ2-1
V: TRBV3-1/TRBV3-2
D: NA
size: once

CDR3: CASSVGTDLLLNEQYF
DNA: TGTGCCAGCAGCGTCGGGACAGACCTACTCCTAAACGAGCAGTACTTC
J: TRBJ2-7
V: TRBV9
D: TRBD1
size: NA

CDR3: CASSQEIWADLGYTF
DNA: TGCGCCAGCAGCCAAGAGATTTGGGCAGACTTGGGCTACACCTTC
J: TRBJ1-2
V: TRBV4-3
D: NA
size: NA

CDR3: CASSLRGTGYEQYF
DNA: TGTGCCAGCAGCTTGAGGGGGACGGGCTACGAGCAGTACTTC
J: TRBJ2-7
V: TRBV5-8
D: NA
size: NA

CDR3: CASSQSAGGPTGELFF
DNA: TGTGCCAGCAGCCAGTCAGCGGGGGGGCCCACCGGGGAGCTGTTTTTT
J: TRBJ2-2
V: TRBV4-2
D: TRBD2
size: NA

CDR3: CASSLWGGYQPQHF
DNA: TGTGCCAGCAGTTTATGGGGAGGATATCAGCCCCAGCATTTT
J: TRBJ1-5
V: TRBV28
D: NA
size: NA

CDR3: CASSSFGTGGQGYTF
DNA: TGTGCCAGCAGCTCTTTCGGGACGGGCGGTCAGGGCTACACCTTC
J: TRBJ1-2
V: TRBV7-7
D: NA
size: few

CDR3: CASSQQGSYNSPLHF
DNA: TGTGCCAGCAGTCAACAGGGCTCCTATAATTCACCCCTCCACTTT
J: TRBJ1-6
V: TRBV2
D: NA
size: NA

CDR3: CASSQDLTSLSGNTIYF
DNA: TGCGCCAGCAGCCAAGATCTGACAAGCCTCTCTGGAAACACCATATATTTT
J: TRBJ1-3
V: TRBV4-3
D: NA
size: NA

CDR3: CASSDQGLNSPLHF
DNA: TGTGCCAGCAGTGATCAGGGGCTCAATTCACCCCTCCACTTT
J: TRBJ1-6
V: TRBV6-2/TRBV6-3
D: NA
size: NA

CDR3: CASSLTLAGETKNIQYF
DNA: TGTGCCAGCAGCCTTACACTAGCGGGGGAAACCAAAAACATTCAGTACTTC
J: TRBJ2-4
V: TRBV7-9
D: TRBD2
size: NA

CDR3: CASSYSRETGELFF
DNA: TGTGCCAGCAGTTACTCTAGAGAAACCGGGGAGCTGTTTTTT
J: TRBJ2-2
V: TRBV6-2/TRBV6-3
D: NA
size: NA

CDR3: CASRDRNNEKLFF
DNA: TGTGCCAGCAGAGACAGGAATAATGAAAAACTGTTTTTT
J: TRBJ1-4
V: TRBV28
D: NA
size: NA

CDR3: CASSQGQGAGSPLHF
DNA: TGCGCCAGCAGCCAAGGACAGGGGGCAGGTTCACCCCTCCACTTT
J: TRBJ1-6
V: TRBV5-1
D: TRBD1
size: NA

CDR3: CASGLTQGLGNQPQHF
DNA: TGTGCTAGTGGTTTGACCCAGGGACTTGGCAATCAGCCCCAGCATTTT
J: TRBJ1-5
V: TRBV12-5
D: NA
size: few